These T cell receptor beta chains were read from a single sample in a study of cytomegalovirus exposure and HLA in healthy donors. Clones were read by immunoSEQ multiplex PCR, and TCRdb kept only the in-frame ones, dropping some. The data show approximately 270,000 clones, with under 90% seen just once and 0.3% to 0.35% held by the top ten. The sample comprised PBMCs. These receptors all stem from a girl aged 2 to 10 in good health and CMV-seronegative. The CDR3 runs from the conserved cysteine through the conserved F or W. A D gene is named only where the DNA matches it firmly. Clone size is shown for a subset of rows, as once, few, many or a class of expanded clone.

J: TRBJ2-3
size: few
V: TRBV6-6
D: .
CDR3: CASMASTDTQYF
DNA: TGTGCCAGCATGGCTAGCACAGATACGCAGTATTTT

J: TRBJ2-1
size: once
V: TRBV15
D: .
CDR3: CATSRGDNYNEQFF
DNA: TGTGCCACCAGCAGAGGGGACAACTACAATGAGCAGTTCTTC

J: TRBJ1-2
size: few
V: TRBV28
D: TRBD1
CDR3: CASSLFDRGGYGYTF
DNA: TGTGCCAGCAGTTTATTTGACAGGGGGGGGTATGGCTACACCTTC

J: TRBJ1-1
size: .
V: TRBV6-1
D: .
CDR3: CASRTGQVMNTEAFF
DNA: TGTGCCAGCAGGACGGGACAAGTCATGAACACTGAAGCTTTCTTT

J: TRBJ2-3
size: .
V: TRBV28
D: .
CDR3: CASVPGAGLTSTDTQYF
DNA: TGTGCCAGCGTTCCCGGGGCGGGGTTAACTAGCACAGATACGCAGTATTTT

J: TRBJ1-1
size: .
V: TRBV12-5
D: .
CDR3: CASGLSGVGNTEAFF
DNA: TGTGCTAGTGGTTTGTCAGGGGTAGGTAACACTGAAGCTTTCTTT

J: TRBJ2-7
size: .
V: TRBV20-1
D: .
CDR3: CSASSGHEQYF
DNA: TGCAGTGCAAGCAGCGGGCACGAGCAGTACTTC

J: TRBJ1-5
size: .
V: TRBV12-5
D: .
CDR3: CASGLVQGRGGDQPQHF
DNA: TGTGCTAGTGGTTTGGTACAGGGCCGCGGGGGGGATCAGCCCCAGCATTTT

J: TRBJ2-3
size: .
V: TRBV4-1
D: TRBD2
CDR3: CASSQDLVLAVRTDTQYF
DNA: TGCGCCAGCAGCCAAGATCTTGTGCTAGCGGTCCGCACAGATACGCAGTATTTT

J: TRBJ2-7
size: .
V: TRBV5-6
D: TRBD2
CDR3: CASSLAGGPYEQYF
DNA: TGTGCCAGCAGCTTAGCGGGAGGCCCATACGAGCAGTACTTC

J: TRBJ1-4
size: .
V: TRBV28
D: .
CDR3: CASEGGEKLFF
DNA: TGTGCCAGCGAGGGTGGTGAAAAACTGTTTTTT

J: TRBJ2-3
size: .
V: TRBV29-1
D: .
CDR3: CSAGPQGRSTDTQYF
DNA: TGCAGCGCCGGGCCCCAGGGGCGGAGCACAGATACGCAGTATTTT

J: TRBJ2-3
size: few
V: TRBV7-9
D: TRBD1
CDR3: CASSGDREPHNTQYF
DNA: TGTGCCAGCAGCGGGGACAGGGAACCCCACAATACGCAGTATTTT

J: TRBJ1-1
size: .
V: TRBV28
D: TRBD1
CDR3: CASSLELGTGVTEAFF
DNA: TGTGCCAGCAGCCTCGAGCTAGGGACAGGGGTGACTGAAGCTTTCTTT

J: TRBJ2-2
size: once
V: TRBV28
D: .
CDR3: CASSLTSRTGELFF
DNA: TGTGCCAGCAGTTTAACTAGTCGGACCGGGGAGCTGTTTTTT

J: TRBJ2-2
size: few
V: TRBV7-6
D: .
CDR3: CASSSSDTGELFF
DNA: TGTGCCAGCAGCTCGTCGGACACCGGGGAGCTGTTTTTT

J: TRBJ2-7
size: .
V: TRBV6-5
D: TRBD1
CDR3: CASSFRGTGPYEQYF
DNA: TGTGCCAGCAGTTTTCGAGGGACAGGTCCCTACGAGCAGTACTTC

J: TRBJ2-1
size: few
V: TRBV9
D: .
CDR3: CASSPGTEGTEQFF
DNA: TGTGCCAGCAGCCCAGGGACGGAGGGCACTGAGCAGTTCTTC

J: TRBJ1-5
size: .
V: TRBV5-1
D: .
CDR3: CASSSSPGSNQPQHF
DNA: TGCGCCAGCAGCTCCTCCCCGGGGTCCAATCAGCCCCAGCATTTT

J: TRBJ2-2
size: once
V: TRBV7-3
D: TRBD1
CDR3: CASRRTGTGLTGELFF
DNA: TGTGCCAGCAGGCGGACCGGGACAGGGCTCACCGGGGAGCTGTTTTTT

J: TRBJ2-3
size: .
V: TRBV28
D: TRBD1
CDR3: CASSSSGQGSADTQYF
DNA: TGTGCCAGCAGTTCGTCGGGACAGGGGTCCGCAGATACGCAGTATTTT

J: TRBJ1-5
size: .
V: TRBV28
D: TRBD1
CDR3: CASSGDSGTSNQPQHF
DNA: TGTGCCAGCAGTGGGGACAGCGGAACTAGCAATCAGCCCCAGCATTTT

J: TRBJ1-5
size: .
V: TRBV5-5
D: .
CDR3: CASSLNLISNQPQHF
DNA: TGTGCCAGCAGTCTGAACCTAATTAGCAATCAGCCCCAGCATTTT

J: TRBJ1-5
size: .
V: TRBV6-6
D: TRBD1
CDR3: CASTVGGGQPQHF
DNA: TGTGCCAGCACCGTCGGAGGGGGCCAGCCCCAGCATTTT

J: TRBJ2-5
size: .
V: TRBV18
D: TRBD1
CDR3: CASSPGQGARETQYF
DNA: TGTGCCAGCTCACCAGGACAGGGGGCCAGGGAGACCCAGTACTTC

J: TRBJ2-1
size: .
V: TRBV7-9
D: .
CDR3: CASSLWGGLSYNEQFF
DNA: TGTGCCAGCAGCTTATGGGGGGGCCTATCCTACAATGAGCAGTTCTTC

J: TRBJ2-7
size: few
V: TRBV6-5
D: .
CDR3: CASRIRDTDSYEQYF
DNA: TGTGCCAGCAGGATCCGGGACACCGACTCCTACGAGCAGTACTTC

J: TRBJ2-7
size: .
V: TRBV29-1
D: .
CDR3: CSVPVGGRVYEQYF
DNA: TGCAGCGTGCCCGTCGGGGGGCGCGTCTACGAGCAGTACTTC

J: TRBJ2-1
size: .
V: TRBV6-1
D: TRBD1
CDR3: CASNTGGPYNEQFF
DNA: TGTGCCAGCAATACAGGGGGCCCCTACAATGAGCAGTTCTTC

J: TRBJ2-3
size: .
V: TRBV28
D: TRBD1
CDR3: CASSTTTGARTDTQYF
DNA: TGTGCCAGCAGTACTACTACAGGGGCACGCACAGATACGCAGTATTTT

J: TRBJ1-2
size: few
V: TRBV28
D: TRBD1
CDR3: CASSSPAGGQSNYGYTF
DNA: TGTGCCAGCAGTTCTCCAGCTGGGGGACAGTCAAACTATGGCTACACCTTC

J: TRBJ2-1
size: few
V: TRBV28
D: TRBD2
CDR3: CASRKTSASYNEQFF
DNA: TGTGCCAGCAGAAAGACTAGCGCTTCCTACAATGAGCAGTTCTTC

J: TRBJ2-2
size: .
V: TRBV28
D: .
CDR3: CASRKPKPGLFSGELFF
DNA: TGTGCCAGCAGGAAACCTAAACCGGGTCTCTTCTCCGGGGAGCTGTTTTTT

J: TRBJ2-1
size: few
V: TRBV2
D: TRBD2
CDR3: CASSEYPLAGGPNEQFF
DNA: TGTGCCAGCAGTGAGTACCCACTAGCGGGAGGGCCTAATGAGCAGTTCTTC

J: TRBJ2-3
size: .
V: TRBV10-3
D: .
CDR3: CAIQQGIMTDTQYF
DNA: TGTGCCATTCAACAGGGTATTATGACAGATACGCAGTATTTT

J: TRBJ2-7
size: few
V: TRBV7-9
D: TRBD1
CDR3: CASSLAPGQGGQYF
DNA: TGTGCCAGCAGCTTAGCCCCGGGACAGGGAGGGCAGTACTTC

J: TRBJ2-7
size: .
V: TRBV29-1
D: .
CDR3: CSVEGNSSSYEQYF
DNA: TGCAGCGTTGAAGGAAATTCTAGCTCCTACGAGCAGTACTTC

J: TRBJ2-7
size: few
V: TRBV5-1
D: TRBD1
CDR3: CASSGGDRGLTYEQYF
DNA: TGCGCCAGCAGCGGTGGGGACAGGGGGCTTACCTACGAGCAGTACTTC

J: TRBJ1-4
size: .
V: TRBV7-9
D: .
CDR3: CASSRSGVRNEKLFF
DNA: TGTGCCAGCAGTCGGTCGGGGGTTCGGAATGAAAAACTGTTTTTT

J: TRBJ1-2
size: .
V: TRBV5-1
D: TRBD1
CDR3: CASTPQGQKNYGYTF
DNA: TGCGCCAGCACACCGCAGGGACAGAAGAACTATGGCTACACCTTC

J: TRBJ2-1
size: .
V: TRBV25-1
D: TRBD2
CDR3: CASGAGGNEQFF
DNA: TGTGCCAGCGGAGCGGGAGGAAATGAGCAGTTCTTC